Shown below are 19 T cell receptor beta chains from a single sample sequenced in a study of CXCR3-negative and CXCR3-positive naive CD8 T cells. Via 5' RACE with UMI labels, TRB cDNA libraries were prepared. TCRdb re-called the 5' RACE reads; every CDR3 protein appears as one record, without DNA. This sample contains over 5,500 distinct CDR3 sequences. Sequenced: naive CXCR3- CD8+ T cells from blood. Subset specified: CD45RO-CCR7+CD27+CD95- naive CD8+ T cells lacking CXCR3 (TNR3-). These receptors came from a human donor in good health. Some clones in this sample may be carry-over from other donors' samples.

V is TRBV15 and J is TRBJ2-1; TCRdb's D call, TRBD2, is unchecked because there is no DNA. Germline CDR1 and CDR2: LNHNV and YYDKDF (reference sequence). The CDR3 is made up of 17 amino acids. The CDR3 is CATSRPLAGGPYNEQFF.

The CDR3 here is CSVRGLSGNTIYF. The chain is built from TRBV20-1 and TRBJ1-3. This CDR3 has 13 residues. Germline V gene sequence: CDR1 DFQATT, CDR2 SNEGSKA (reference sequence).

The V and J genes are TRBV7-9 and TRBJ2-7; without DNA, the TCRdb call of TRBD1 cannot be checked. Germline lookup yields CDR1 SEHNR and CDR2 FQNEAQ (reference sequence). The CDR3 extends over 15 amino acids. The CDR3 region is CASSTPGTGGYEQYF.

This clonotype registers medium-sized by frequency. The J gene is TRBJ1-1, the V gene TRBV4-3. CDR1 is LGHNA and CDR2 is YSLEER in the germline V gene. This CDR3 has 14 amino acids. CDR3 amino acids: CASSPLRFNTEAFF.

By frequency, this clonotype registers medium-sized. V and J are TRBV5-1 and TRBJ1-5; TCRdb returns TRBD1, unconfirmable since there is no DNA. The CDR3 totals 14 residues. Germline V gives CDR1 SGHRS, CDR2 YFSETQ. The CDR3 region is CARVRGTNNQPQHF.

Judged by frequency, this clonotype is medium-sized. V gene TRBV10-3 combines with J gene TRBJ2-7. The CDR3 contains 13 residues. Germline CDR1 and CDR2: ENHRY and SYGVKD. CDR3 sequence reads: CAISEVGRREQYF.

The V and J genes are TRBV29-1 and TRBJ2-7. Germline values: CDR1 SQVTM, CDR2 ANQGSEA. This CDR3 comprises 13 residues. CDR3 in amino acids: CSVAVNSAYEQYF.

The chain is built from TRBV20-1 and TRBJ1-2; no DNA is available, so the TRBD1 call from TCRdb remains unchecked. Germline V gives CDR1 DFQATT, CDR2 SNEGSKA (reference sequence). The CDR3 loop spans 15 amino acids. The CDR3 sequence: CSAKNLRDRVYGYTF.

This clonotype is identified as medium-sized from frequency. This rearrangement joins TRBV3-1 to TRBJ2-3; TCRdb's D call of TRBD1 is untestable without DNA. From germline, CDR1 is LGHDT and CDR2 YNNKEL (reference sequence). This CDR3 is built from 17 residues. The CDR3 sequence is CASSQRRDREITDTQYF.

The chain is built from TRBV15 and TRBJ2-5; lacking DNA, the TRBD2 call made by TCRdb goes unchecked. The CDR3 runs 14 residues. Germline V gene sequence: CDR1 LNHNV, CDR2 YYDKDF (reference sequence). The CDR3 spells CATSWTSGAETQYF.

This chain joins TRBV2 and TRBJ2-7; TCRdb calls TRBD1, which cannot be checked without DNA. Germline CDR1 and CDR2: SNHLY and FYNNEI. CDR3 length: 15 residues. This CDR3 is CASSAFGTDSYEQYF.

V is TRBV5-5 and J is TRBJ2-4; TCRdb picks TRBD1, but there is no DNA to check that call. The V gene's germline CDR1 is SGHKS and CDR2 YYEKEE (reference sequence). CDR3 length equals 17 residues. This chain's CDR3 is CASSLDPPTLAKNIQYF.

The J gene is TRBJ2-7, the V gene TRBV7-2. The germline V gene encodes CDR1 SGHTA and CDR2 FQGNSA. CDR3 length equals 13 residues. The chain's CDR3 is CASSLIFSYEQYF.

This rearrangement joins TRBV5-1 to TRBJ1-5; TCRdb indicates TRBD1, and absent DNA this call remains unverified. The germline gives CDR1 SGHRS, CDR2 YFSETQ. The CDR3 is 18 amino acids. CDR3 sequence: CASSLGYREEINNQPQHF.

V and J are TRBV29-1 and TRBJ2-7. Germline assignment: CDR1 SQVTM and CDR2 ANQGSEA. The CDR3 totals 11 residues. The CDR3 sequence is CSVVRQDEQYF.

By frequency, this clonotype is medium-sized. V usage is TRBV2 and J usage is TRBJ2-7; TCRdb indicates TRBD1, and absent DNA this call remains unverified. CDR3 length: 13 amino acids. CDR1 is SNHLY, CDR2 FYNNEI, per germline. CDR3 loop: CASSDRDGYEQYF.

The CDR3 reads CSVVGTEVRTDTQYF. The chain couples TRBV29-1 to TRBJ2-3; TCRdb proposes TRBD1, but this gene call is untestable without DNA. Germline CDR1 SQVTM, CDR2 ANQGSEA. The CDR3 runs to 15 residues.

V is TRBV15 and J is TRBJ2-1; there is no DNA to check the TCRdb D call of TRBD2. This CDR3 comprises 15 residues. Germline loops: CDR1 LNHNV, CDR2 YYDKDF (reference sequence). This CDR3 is CATSRSGGVLNEQFF.

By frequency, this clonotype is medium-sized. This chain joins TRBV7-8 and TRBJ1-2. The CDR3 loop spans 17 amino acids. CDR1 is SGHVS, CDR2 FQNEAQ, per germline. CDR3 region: CASSLLNREERPDGYTF. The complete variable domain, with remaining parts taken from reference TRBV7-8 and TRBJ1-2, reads GAGVSQSPRYKVAKRGQDVALRCDPISGHVSLFWYQQALGQGPEFLTYFQNEAQLDKSGLPSDRFFAERPEGSVSTLKIQRTQQEDSAVYLCASSLLNREERPDGYTFGSGTRLTVV.